This TCR beta chain derives from a study of T cells after posttransplantation cyclophosphamide. J lost 7 bases, V lost 5 bases, and 6 bases had no gene match. CDR1 is SGHDN and CDR2 is FVKESK in the germline V gene. The CDR3 loop spans 15 amino acids. Clones were read by immunoSEQ multiplex PCR, and TCRdb kept only the in-frame ones, dropping some. The sample lists fewer than 40,000 clones, over 85% seen once, with about 15% in the top ten. The V gene is TRBV14, the J gene TRBJ1-6, with 9 bases fitting TRBD1. The receptor was derived from a woman aged 40 to 50 with a blood cancer, CMV-positive, and with a related stem cell donor. Sequencing input: PBMCs. Written as DNA, the CDR3 is TGTGCCAGCAGCTCCGGGACAGGGAGGAATTCACCCCTCCACTTT. Amino acids: CASSSGTGRNSPLHF.